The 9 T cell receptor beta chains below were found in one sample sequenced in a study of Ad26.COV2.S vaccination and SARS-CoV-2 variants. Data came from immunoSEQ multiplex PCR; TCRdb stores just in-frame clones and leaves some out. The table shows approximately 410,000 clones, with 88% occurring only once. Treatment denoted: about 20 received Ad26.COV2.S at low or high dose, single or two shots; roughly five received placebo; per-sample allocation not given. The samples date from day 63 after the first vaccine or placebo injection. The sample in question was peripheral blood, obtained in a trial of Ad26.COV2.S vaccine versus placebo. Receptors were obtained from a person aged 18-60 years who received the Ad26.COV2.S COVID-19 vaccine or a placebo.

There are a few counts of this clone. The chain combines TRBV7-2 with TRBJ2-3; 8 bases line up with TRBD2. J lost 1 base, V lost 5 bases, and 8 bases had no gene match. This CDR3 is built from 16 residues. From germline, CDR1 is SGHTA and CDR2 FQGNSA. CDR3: CASSGGLRGGTDTQYF. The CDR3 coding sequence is TGTGCCAGCAGCGGGGGGCTGCGGGGGGGCACAGATACGCAGTATTTT.

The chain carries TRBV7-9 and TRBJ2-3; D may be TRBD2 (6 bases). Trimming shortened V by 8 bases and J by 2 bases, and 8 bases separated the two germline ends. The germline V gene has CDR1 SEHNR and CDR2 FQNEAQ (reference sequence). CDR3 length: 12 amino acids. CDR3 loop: CASLADTDTQYF. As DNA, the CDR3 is TGTGCCAGCTTAGCGGACACAGATACGCAGTATTTT.

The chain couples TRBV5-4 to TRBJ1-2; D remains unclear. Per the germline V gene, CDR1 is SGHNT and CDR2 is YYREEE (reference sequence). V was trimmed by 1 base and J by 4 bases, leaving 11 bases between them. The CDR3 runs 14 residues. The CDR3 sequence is CASSLRAGPYGYTF. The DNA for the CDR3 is TGTGCCAGCAGCTTGAGGGCCGGACCCTATGGCTACACCTTC.

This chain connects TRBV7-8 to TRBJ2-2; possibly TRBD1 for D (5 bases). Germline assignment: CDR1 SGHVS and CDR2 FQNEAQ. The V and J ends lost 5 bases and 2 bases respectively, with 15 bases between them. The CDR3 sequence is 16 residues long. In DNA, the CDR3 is TGTGCCAGCAGCGCCTTGACAGAAGTTAACACCGGGGAGCTGTTTTTT. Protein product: CASSALTEVNTGELFF.

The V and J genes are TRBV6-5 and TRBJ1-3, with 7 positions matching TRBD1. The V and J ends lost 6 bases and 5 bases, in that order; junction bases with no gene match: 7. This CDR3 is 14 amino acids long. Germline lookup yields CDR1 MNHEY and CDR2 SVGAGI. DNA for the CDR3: TGTGCCAGCAGCACCGGGACAGTAAGAAACACCATATATTTT. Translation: CASSTGTVRNTIYF.

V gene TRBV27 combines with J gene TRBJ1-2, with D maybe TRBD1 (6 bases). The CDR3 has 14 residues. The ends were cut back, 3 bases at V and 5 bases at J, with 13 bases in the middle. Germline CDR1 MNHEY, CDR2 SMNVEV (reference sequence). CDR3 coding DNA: TGTGCCAGCAGTTTCGGGGGGGGCGATTATGGCTACACCTTC. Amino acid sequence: CASSFGGGDYGYTF.

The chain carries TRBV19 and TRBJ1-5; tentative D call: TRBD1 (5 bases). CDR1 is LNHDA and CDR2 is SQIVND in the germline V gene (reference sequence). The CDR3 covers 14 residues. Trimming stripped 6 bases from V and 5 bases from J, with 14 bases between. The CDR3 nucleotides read TGTGCCAGTAGGATCGAGGCGGGGGATCAGCCCCAGCATTTT. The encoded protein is CASRIEAGDQPQHF.

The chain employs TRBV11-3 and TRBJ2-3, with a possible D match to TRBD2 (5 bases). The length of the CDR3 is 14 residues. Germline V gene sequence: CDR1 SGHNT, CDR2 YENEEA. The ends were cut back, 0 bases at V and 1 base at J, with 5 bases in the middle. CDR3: CASSLDGGTDTQYF. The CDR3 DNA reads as TGTGCCAGCAGCTTAGACGGGGGCACAGATACGCAGTATTTT.

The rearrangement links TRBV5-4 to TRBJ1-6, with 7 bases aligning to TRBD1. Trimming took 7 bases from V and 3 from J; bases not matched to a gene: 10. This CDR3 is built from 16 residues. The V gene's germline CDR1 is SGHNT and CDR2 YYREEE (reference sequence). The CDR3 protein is CASRDDRALYNSPLHF. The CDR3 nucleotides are TGTGCCAGCCGGGATGACAGGGCCCTCTATAATTCACCCCTCCACTTT.